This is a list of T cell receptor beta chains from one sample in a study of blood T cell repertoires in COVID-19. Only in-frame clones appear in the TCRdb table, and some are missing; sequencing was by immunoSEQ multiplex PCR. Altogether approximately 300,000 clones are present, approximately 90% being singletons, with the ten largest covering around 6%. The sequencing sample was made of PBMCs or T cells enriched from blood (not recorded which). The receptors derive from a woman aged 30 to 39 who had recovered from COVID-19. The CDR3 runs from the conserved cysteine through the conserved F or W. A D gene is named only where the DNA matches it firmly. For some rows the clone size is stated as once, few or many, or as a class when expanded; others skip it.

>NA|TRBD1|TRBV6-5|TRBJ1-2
TGTGCCAGCAGGTTTCAGGGGGCTTTGGACTATGGCTACACCTTC
CASRFQGALDYGYTF
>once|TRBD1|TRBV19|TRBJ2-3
TGTGCCAGTAGTAAGGACAGGGGGGATACGCAGTATTTT
CASSKDRGDTQYF
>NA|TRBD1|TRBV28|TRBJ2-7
TGTGCCAGCAGTTCCCCGGGACAGGGGTTCAACGAGCAGTACTTC
CASSSPGQGFNEQYF
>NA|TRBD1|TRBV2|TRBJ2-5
TGTGCCAGCACCAGAGGGTTAGGGGGCAAAGAGACCCAGTACTTC
CASTRGLGGKETQYF
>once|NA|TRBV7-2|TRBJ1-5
TGTGCCAGCAGCTTAATCGAAGGGGTTCAGCCCCAGCATTTT
CASSLIEGVQPQHF
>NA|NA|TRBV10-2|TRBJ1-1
TGCGCCAGCAGTGAGGCGGGCGGGAACACTGAAGCTTTCTTT
CASSEAGGNTEAFF
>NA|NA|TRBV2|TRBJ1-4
TGTGCCAGCTCTGTGAGCTCAACTAATGAAAAACTGTTTTTT
CASSVSSTNEKLFF
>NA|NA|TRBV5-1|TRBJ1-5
TGCGCCAGCAGCTTGGCAGGGTCAGACAATCAGCCCCAGCATTTT
CASSLAGSDNQPQHF
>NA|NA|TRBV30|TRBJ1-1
TGTGCCTGGACCCCCGGACGGACAACAGAAGCTTTCTTT
CAWTPGRTTEAFF
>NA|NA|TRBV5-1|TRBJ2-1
TGCGCCAGCAGCTTGGATAGGCACGAGGCCTACAATGAGCAGTTCTTC
CASSLDRHEAYNEQFF
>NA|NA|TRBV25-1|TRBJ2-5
TGTGCCAGCAGTGAATGGGCAAACAATCGGGAGACCCAGTACTTC
CASSEWANNRETQYF
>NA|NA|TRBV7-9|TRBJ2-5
TGTGCCAGCAGCGCGGGACAGTACCAAGAGACCCAGTACTTC
CASSAGQYQETQYF
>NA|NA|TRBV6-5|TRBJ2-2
TGTGCCAGCAGACAGGCCACCGGGGAGCTGTTTTTT
CASRQATGELFF
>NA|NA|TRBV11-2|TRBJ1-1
TGTGCCAGCAGCTCGAGACCGGGACACCTCGAAGCTTTCTTT
CASSSRPGHLEAFF
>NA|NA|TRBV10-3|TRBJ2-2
TGTGCCATCAGTGCCTACGGGAACACCGGGGAGCTGTTTTTT
CAISAYGNTGELFF
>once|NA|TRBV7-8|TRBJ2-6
TGTGCCAGCAGCTTCGTGGGCAGGGGAGAATCTGGGGCCAACGTCCTGACTTTC
CASSFVGRGESGANVLTF
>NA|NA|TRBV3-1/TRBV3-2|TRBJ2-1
TGTGCCAGCAGCCAGGAAAGGGGCTCCTACAATGAGCAGTTCTTC
CASSQERGSYNEQFF
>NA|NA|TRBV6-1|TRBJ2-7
TGTGCCAGCAGTGAAGTTTTCCCCGGGAACGAGCAGTACTTC
CASSEVFPGNEQYF
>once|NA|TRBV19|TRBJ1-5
TGTGCCAGTAGTACCCGGGGCGGGGTTAGCAATCAGCCCCAGCATTTT
CASSTRGGVSNQPQHF
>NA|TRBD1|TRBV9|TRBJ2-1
TGTGCCAGCAGCGTAAACATAGGACAGGGTAACTACAATGAGCAGTTCTTC
CASSVNIGQGNYNEQFF
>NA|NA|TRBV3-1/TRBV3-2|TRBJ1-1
TGTGCCAGCAGCCGGCCGGCGGGTGAAGCTTTCTTT
CASSRPAGEAFF
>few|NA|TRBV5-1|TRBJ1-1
TGCGCCAGCAGCTTGGACAGACGAAAGAACACTGAAGCTTTCTTT
CASSLDRRKNTEAFF
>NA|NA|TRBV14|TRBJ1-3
TGTGCCAGCAGCCCAGGGAATAGAAACACCATATATTTT
CASSPGNRNTIYF
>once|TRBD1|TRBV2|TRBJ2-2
TGTGCCAGCAAAACCGGAGGGACAGGGGGCACCGGGGAGCTGTTTTTT
CASKTGGTGGTGELFF
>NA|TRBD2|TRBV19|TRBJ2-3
TGTGCCAGTAGTATTCTAGCGGCAAGCACAGATACGCAGTATTTT
CASSILAASTDTQYF
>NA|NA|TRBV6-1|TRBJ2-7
TGTGCCAGCAGTGAAGCGCTGGGAGTCTACGAGCAGTACTTC
CASSEALGVYEQYF
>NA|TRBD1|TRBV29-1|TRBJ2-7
TGCAGCGTTACGAACAGGGGGAAATACGAGCAGTACTTC
CSVTNRGKYEQYF
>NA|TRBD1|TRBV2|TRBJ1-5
TGTGCCAGCACCTCAAGGGGGCAGGGGAATCAGCCCCAGCATTTT
CASTSRGQGNQPQHF
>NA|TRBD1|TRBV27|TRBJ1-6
TGTGCCAGCAGTTCTTTAGGGGGACAGGGGCAAGCACCCCTCCACTTT
CASSSLGGQGQAPLHF
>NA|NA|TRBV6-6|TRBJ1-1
TGTGCCAGCAGTCCAGCCCTAGGTGACAGGAGAAACCTGAACACTGAAGCTTTCTTT
CASSPALGDRRNLNTEAFF
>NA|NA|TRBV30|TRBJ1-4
TGTGCCTGGAGTTCGACGGGGGGGTTCGGAAAACTGTTTTTT
CAWSSTGGFGKLFF
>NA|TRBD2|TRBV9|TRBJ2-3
TGTGCCAGCAGCGTAGGGTCTAGCGGGGGGGCAGATACGCAGTATTTT
CASSVGSSGGADTQYF
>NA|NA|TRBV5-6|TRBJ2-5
TGTGCCAGCAGCTGGCCGCAGCAAGAGACCCAGTACTTC
CASSWPQQETQYF
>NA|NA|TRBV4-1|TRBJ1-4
TGCGCCAGCAGCTACCGGGAAATCTTCGCAACTAATGAAAAACTGTTTTTT
CASSYREIFATNEKLFF
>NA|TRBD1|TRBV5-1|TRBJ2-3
TGCGCCAGCAGCAGGGGGACAGGCGTATCAAGCACAGATACGCAGTATTTT
CASSRGTGVSSTDTQYF
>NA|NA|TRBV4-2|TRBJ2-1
TGTGCCAGCAGCCAAGCCCCACCGGGATTTGAGCAGTTCTTC
CASSQAPPGFEQFF
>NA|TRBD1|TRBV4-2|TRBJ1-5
TGTGCCAGCAGTCCCGACAGGGGGCCCAATCAGCCCCAGCATTTT
CASSPDRGPNQPQHF
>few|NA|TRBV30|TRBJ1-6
TGTGCCTGGAGTGTAATTGCAGGTCAGGGGTCACCCCTCCACTTT
CAWSVIAGQGSPLHF
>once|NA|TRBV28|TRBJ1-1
TGTGCCAGCAGTTTAGGGGCACAGCAGGGCACTGAAGCTTTCTTT
CASSLGAQQGTEAFF
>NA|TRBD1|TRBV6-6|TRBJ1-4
TGTGCCAGCAGTGCGACAGGGGCCCTGTATGAAAAACTGTTTTTT
CASSATGALYEKLFF
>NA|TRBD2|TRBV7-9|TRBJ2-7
TGTGCCAGCAGCCCCCGGGGGGGGATTGACGAGCAGTACTTC
CASSPRGGIDEQYF
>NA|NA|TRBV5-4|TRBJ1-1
TGTGCCAGCAGCGCGACGAGCGGATTCGCTGAAGCTTTCTTT
CASSATSGFAEAFF
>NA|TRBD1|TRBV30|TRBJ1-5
TGTGCCTGGAGTGTAGGACAGGCGTATAGCAATCAGCCCCAGCATTTT
CAWSVGQAYSNQPQHF
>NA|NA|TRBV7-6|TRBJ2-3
TGTGCCAGCAGCCCAGGGGCCGGGGGCACAGATACGCAGTATTTT
CASSPGAGGTDTQYF
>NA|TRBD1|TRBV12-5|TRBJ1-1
TGTGCTAGTGGTTTGGACCCAGGGGGAAACACTGAAGCTTTCTTT
CASGLDPGGNTEAFF
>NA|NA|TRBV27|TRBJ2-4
TGTGCCAGCTCCGACGGGGGAGGCAAAAACATTCAGTACTTC
CASSDGGGKNIQYF
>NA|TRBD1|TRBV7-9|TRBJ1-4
TGTGCCAGCAGCGTCGCGGGACAGATAGGTGAAAAACTGTTTTTT
CASSVAGQIGEKLFF
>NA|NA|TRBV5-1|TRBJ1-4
TGCGCCAGCAGCTTGAGGGAGGATCCCTTTTTT
CASSLREDPFF
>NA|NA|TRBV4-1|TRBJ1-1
TGCGCCACAACTACTGGTGGGGGGGGCATGAACACTGAAGCTTTCTTT
CATTTGGGGMNTEAFF
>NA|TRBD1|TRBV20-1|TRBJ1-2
TGCAGTGCTAGTCCTAAGGGGACAGGGACGGCTGGCTACACCTTC
CSASPKGTGTAGYTF
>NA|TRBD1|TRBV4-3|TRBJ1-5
TGCGCCAGCAGCCAAGGAGTCAGGGGGGTCAATCAGCCCCAGCATTTT
CASSQGVRGVNQPQHF
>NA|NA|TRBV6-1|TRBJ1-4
TGTGCCAGCAGTGAAGCGCTCGGAGTTAATGAAAAACTGTTTTTT
CASSEALGVNEKLFF
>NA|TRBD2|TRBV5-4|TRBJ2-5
TGTGCCAGCAGAGAGGGACTAGCGGGGGGGCCCGGGACCCAGTACTTC
CASREGLAGGPGTQYF
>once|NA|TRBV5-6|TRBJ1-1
TGTGCCAGCAGCTCCGGGGCGGGGGGAGCTTTCTTT
CASSSGAGGAFF
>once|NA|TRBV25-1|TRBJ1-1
TGTGCCAGCAGTGGGCGGGGGGACACTGAAGCTTTCTTT
CASSGRGDTEAFF